These T cell receptor beta chains were read from a single sample in a study of shared clonotypes between healthy human individuals. Clones were read by immunoSEQ multiplex PCR, and TCRdb kept only the in-frame ones, dropping some. Among around 940,000 clones, around three quarters were seen once, and the ten largest hold approximately 1.5%. The sequenced sample consisted of memory CD4+ T cells sorted from blood. The receptors were gathered from a man in his late teens or twenties in good health. CDR3s leave out the opening cysteine and the closing phenylalanine or tryptophan.

v_call	j_call	cdr3_aa
TRBV9	TRBJ1-6	ASSVVGERNSPLH
TRBV28	TRBJ1-2	ASRPGLYIHGYT
TRBV7-2	TRBJ2-3	ASSPGTSGRATQY
TRBV5-4	TRBJ2-5	ASSRGGHQETQY
TRBV30	TRBJ1-1	AWRSTLTEAF
TRBV10-3	TRBJ1-1	AISESDQSTEAF
TRBV7-2	TRBJ2-2	ASSLLGGGYTGELF
TRBV5-6	TRBJ1-4	ASSLRGPAEKLF
TRBV30	TRBJ1-1	AWTQGRGNTEAF
TRBV10-3	TRBJ2-7	AISENSNYEQY
TRBV2	TRBJ1-2	ASSGESNYGYT
TRBV7-2	TRBJ2-7	ASPFRVRRFTAYEQY
TRBV7-9	TRBJ1-6	ASSLSGYGNSPLH
TRBV30	TRBJ1-1	AWSRDRGNTEAF
TRBV4-2	TRBJ2-5	ASSQDWRGETQY
TRBV5-5	TRBJ1-5	ASSSIPLSNQPQH
TRBV28	TRBJ2-7	ASSLPTSPAALYEQY
TRBV4-2	TRBJ1-4	ASSQATGRNEKLF
TRBV29-1	TRBJ2-6	SVRTGHSGANVLT
TRBV5-1	TRBJ2-2	ASSYYPTGYTGELF
TRBV7-2	TRBJ1-2	ASSPGGGAGLYGYT
TRBV9	TRBJ2-7	ASSPRINEQY
TRBV18	TRBJ2-7	ASSPGQGTYEQY
TRBV19	TRBJ1-2	ASTARMGHRNYGYT
TRBV5-1	TRBJ2-5	ASKVEAETQY
TRBV30	TRBJ2-3	AWSVLGGGIDTQY
TRBV2	TRBJ2-7	ASSVAGTYEQY
TRBV6-5	TRBJ1-2	ASRPSPLYGYT
TRBV6-1	TRBJ1-5	ASTQGGSNQPQH
TRBV25-1	TRBJ2-5	ASSDSGRVETQY
TRBV7-9	TRBJ1-4	ASSLGGQGNEKLF
TRBV29-1	TRBJ1-1	SGRKGLTWNTEAF
TRBV28	TRBJ1-6	ASLPGHLNSPLH
TRBV30	TRBJ1-5	AWSVSGSGYSNQPQH
TRBV9	TRBJ1-6	ASSVEGYNSPLH
TRBV9	TRBJ2-7	ASSVRDRLKAYEQY
TRBV30	TRBJ1-1	AWIGWAEAF
TRBV28	TRBJ2-5	ASRRGYQETQY
TRBV5-1	TRBJ2-7	ASSHGRATYEQY
TRBV7-8	TRBJ1-2	ASSLERSYGYT
TRBV28	TRBJ2-2	ASSGRGRTGELF
TRBV5-1	TRBJ2-1	ASSLGPASGTYNEQF
TRBV5-4	TRBJ2-3	ASSFGGGTRADTQY
TRBV5-4	TRBJ2-5	ASSSARDRQETQY
TRBV11-2	TRBJ2-3	ASSLNIGTDTQY
TRBV5-1	TRBJ2-5	ASSKDRSYQETQY
TRBV11-2	TRBJ2-6	ASSFFAGTSGANVLT
TRBV6-1	TRBJ2-1	ASSAVGQGTNEQF
TRBV30	TRBJ1-4	AWSPGGSATNEKLF
TRBV29-1	TRBJ2-7	SVGPPWQGTSGGSYEQY
TRBV2	TRBJ2-3	ASSEQGISTDTQY
TRBV5-1	TRBJ1-6	ASSLAGQGLSPLH
TRBV5-1	TRBJ1-1	ASSLEVGGTEAF
TRBV5-4	TRBJ1-2	ASSRSDRDRSGYT
TRBV30	TRBJ1-4	ALGQGGEKLF